This T cell receptor (beta chain) was found in a study of human T cells and chemical hapten exposure (dated by TCRdb to about 2021). Regarding the complete study: For sensitization, 2% DPC in acetone was applied to a roughly 2 cm by roughly 2 cm area of upper inner arm skin. Blood for TCR sequencing was provided by twenty-nine alopecia patients at one to four time points (pre-sensitization, 2, 6 and 24 weeks). Patch testing on the upper back used Finn chambers containing 0.01% DPC, with scoring done after 6 days according to International Contact Dermatitis Research Group standards. Alopecia areata with under or over 50% scalp involvement, alopecia totalis and alopecia universalis were represented in the patient cohort, which was mostly female. Libraries were pooled for sequencing, and variation in per-sample TCR yields was attributed mainly to small differences in library volumes within the pool. Blood samples were taken from patients before sensitization (week 0) and then at 2, 6 and about 24 weeks after DPC sensitization. Peripheral blood TCR repertoire changes were tracked in vivo in alopecia patients during primary and secondary sensitization to the hapten diphenylcyclopropenone (DPC). Weekly therapeutic DPC doses were additionally applied to the scalp of patients throughout the roughly 24-week study period.

Here is what the overall study found, with its caveats: Expanded TCRs formed significantly more large CDR3 similarity clusters than pre-sensitization or healthy control sets, consistent with antigen-driven responses. DPC sensitization did not change how many TCRs were above 1 in 1000 frequency, and no evidence was found of alterations in global repertoire structure. The number of PT1 expanded TCRs positively correlated with patch test score, significant at thresholds 8, 16 and 32 but not 4. Repeated subsampling changed both the strength of the expansion versus patch-test correlation and the threshold at which the correlation became significant. All patients had alopecia, a presumed autoimmune disease, so their immune response might differ from that of healthy individuals.

The table lists this clonotype with a count of one. The target of this receptor is not known. The sample holds no much larger clone one base away, and base qualities are not on file. A single read offers scant evidence. To prepare the library, RACE was applied. These reads were obtained on a NextSeq 500. Library preparation attached unique molecular identifiers to individual cDNA molecules for quantitative, reproducible TCR counting. From each blood RNA sample, both TCR alpha and TCR beta chains were sequenced. Per the original workflow: The median number of TCRs per sample was around 96,000, ranging from about 20,000 to 750,000. V, J and CDR3 annotation of the TCR reads was performed with the Decombinator software suite. Every sample was subsampled to the same number of TCRs (28,000) for the PS versus PT1 abundance plots. TCRs were defined as expanded if absent before sensitization and observed at least eight times at the 2-week time point. The raw public reads went through TCRdb reprocessing: fastp at Q25, MiXCR clone calling, in-frame beta chains kept. A single entry per CDR3 protein holds the most common genes and DNA from its merged rows. The V and J calls shown here were made by TCRdb, not taken from the authors' results. This sample comprises some 340,000 distinct CDR3 sequences, 6% to 8.5% of them detected only once. The ten top clones hold 7% to 10% of the sample.

The sample's time point, from its label and the paper: patch test 1, 2 weeks after DPC sensitization. The sample's treatment or condition, from its label and the paper: therapeutic diphenylcyclopropenone sensitization with weekly scalp DPC. Blood at each patch-test visit was drawn before the patch test was applied. To be eligible, patients had to be aged 18 to 70, diagnosed with alopecia and judged suitable for DPC therapy, while pregnant patients were excluded. Total RNA was isolated from unfractionated whole blood collected in Tempus Blood RNA tubes. Sequenced here: whole blood, sampled in connection with sensitization to the hapten diphenylcyclopropenone (DPC). The receptor was derived from a woman between 18 and 29 years old with alopecia areata. Some clones in this sample may be carry-over from other donors' samples.

The encoded CDR3 is CASRPNLGQVEANYGYTF. At the DNA level, the sequence is TGTGCCAGCAGACCTAACCTGGGACAGGTGGAGGCTAACTATGGCTACACCTTC. In this chain, TRBV12-3 or TRBV12-4 is recombined with TRBJ1-2; TRBD1 matches 8 bases in the middle. Inclusive of the bounding cysteine and phenylalanine, the CDR3 is 18 residues long. CDR3 DNA is the only sequence kept; it has 54 bases, read in frame from the first base. At the junction V is shortened by 6 bases and J by 0 bases; bases outside the gene matches: 15.